These T cell receptor beta chains were read from a single sample in a study of T cell responses to AZD1222 COVID-19 vaccine. Assay used: immunoSEQ multiplex PCR; TCRdb lists only in-frame clones, some missing. The repertoire consists of some 140,000 clones, with 90% to 95% occurring once and the leading ten covering approximately 3.1%. The specimen comprised peripheral blood, sampled on day 0 of AZD1222 vaccination. These receptors were taken from an adult in good health. The CDR3 runs from the conserved cysteine through the conserved F or W. D genes are given only for firm matches. Expanded clones are given a class, and other clones once, few, many or no size at all.

TRBV7-2	NA	TRBD1	TRBJ2-3	TGTGCCAGCAGCTTAGCACAGGGGGCCGATACGCAGTATTTT	CASSLAQGADTQYF
TRBV27	NA	NA	TRBJ1-6	TGTGCCAGCAGTTTATTGGGCCACCCTAATTCACCCCTCCACTTT	CASSLLGHPNSPLHF
TRBV10-1	NA	NA	TRBJ2-2	TGCGCCAGCAGTCCAGGGGCAGGGAACACCGGGGAGCTGTTTTTT	CASSPGAGNTGELFF
TRBV28	NA	NA	TRBJ2-7	TGTGCCAGCAGTTCCTCGACGGGAACCTACGAGCAGTACTTC	CASSSSTGTYEQYF
TRBV19	NA	TRBD1	TRBJ1-1	TGTGCCAGTAGTATGGGCCCTGGGGACAGAAGGACTGAAGCTTTCTTT	CASSMGPGDRRTEAFF
TRBV18	NA	NA	TRBJ1-3	TGTGCCAGCTCACCGGGCGCCGGAGCCTCTGGAAACACCATATATTTT	CASSPGAGASGNTIYF
TRBV28	NA	NA	TRBJ2-7	TGTGCCAGCAGCATCTCTCGGGGGGCAATAGCCTCCTACGAGCAGTACTTC	CASSISRGAIASYEQYF
TRBV2	NA	TRBD1	TRBJ2-1	TGTGCCAGCAGACTCGGGACAGAATCCTACAATGAGCAGTTCTTC	CASRLGTESYNEQFF
TRBV4-3	NA	TRBD1	TRBJ1-2	TGCGCCAGCAGCCAAGATGAGGGGGCGCGCGGCTACACCTTC	CASSQDEGARGYTF
TRBV4-1	NA	TRBD2	TRBJ2-1	TGCGCCAGCAGCCGACTAGCGGGAGTGGGCAATGAGCAGTTCTTC	CASSRLAGVGNEQFF
TRBV11-2	NA	NA	TRBJ1-5	TGTGCCAGCAGCTTAGACAGCAATCAGCCCCAGCATTTT	CASSLDSNQPQHF
TRBV6-5	NA	TRBD1	TRBJ1-1	TGTGCCAGCAGTTCCGACAGGGACACTGAAGCTTTCTTT	CASSSDRDTEAFF
TRBV27	NA	TRBD1	TRBJ2-7	TGTGCCAGCAGTTTGAGCGGGACAGGGTATTACGAGCAGTACTTC	CASSLSGTGYYEQYF
TRBV5-1	NA	NA	TRBJ2-3	TGCGCCAGCAGGGGCGGAGGCACAGATACGCAGTATTTT	CASRGGGTDTQYF
TRBV7-6	NA	NA	TRBJ2-5	TGTGCCAGCAGCTTAGGGGGGGTGGTCGCAGAGACCCAGTACTTC	CASSLGGVVAETQYF
TRBV7-9	NA	NA	TRBJ1-6	TGTGCCAGCAGCTCGCCTGCTTCACCCCTCCACTTT	CASSSPASPLHF
TRBV13	NA	TRBD1	TRBJ1-5	TGTGCCAGCAGCTCGGGACAGGGCAATCAGCCCCAGCATTTT	CASSSGQGNQPQHF
TRBV4-3	NA	TRBD2	TRBJ2-3	TGCGCCAGCAGCCAAGATATCGCGGGAGGGCGGTCTCGAGATACGCAGTATTTT	CASSQDIAGGRSRDTQYF
TRBV19	NA	TRBD1	TRBJ1-5	TGTGCCAGTAGTACACAGGGGATGTCAAATCAGCCCCAGCATTTT	CASSTQGMSNQPQHF
TRBV2	once	TRBD1	TRBJ1-5	TGTGCCAGCAGCCCGGGACAGGCCGATGGGCAGCCCCAGCATTTT	CASSPGQADGQPQHF
TRBV15	once	NA	TRBJ2-1	TGTGCCACCGGCCGTGGCTCCCAGTCCTACAATGAGCAGTTCTTC	CATGRGSQSYNEQFF
TRBV11-2	NA	NA	TRBJ1-1	TGTGCCAGCAGCTTATCGGGGCGGGGAGTAAGACACACTGAAGCTTTCTTT	CASSLSGRGVRHTEAFF
TRBV29-1	NA	NA	TRBJ1-2	TGCAGCGCCTTCCTGGGCTCAGCTAACTATGGCTACACCTTC	CSAFLGSANYGYTF
TRBV11-2	NA	NA	TRBJ2-3	TGTGCCAGCAGCTTAGGGGACTGGTCGGATACGCAGTATTTT	CASSLGDWSDTQYF